This record concerns one TCR beta chain sequence. The target antigen is unknown. The table came from immunoSEQ multiplex PCR; TCRdb's copy has only in-frame clones and leaves some out. The data contain some 45,000 clones, roughly 94% of them singletons. The data were obtained in a study of graft-versus-host responses after intestinal transplantation. Study-level background: Tacrolimus plus steroids were given to all recipients for approximately 3 years, preceded by anti-thymocyte globulin induction.

Study observations and caveats: The authors found GvH clones in recipient marrow, some appearing first in ileum or blood. When patients had graft-donor T cell macrochimerism, their allografts held high graft-versus-host to host-versus-graft clonal ratios. Early post-transplant HvG declines tracked with peak circulating GvH clone levels.

The sample here was PBMCs, taken roughly 51 weeks after intestinal transplant. The source of this sequence is a human patient who received an intestinal transplant, so some T cells may come from the graft donor.

The CDR3 nucleotides read TGTGCCAGCAGCGTAGCAGGACGAAACTATGGCTACACCTTC. It translates to CASSVAGRNYGYTF. V is TRBV9 and J is TRBJ1-2, with unresolved D. The V gene's germline CDR1 is SGDLS and CDR2 YYNGEE. The CDR3 length is 14 residues. V was trimmed by 0 bases and J by 2 bases, leaving 8 bases between them.